This T cell receptor beta chain was observed in a study of blood T cell repertoires in COVID-19. As for the study in general: Acute-phase and convalescent COVID-19 samples originated in the United States, Italy and Spain. Sample material is recorded as cDNA or gDNA derived from T cells, B-cell-depleted T cells, or PBMCs.

Authors' methods: Reference gene primer amplification in the assay estimated nucleated cell counts. Profiling relied on immunoSEQ multiplex PCR, and the TCRdb table lists in-frame clones only, not all of them. The V and J calls and clone size were taken over from that table, and D and trimming were inferred from the DNA. The sample has some 240,000 clones, around 83% seen once. V lost 3 bases to trimming and J lost 4 bases, with 13 bases between them. The CDR3 has 14 amino acids. From germline, CDR1 is SGHAT and CDR2 FQNNGV. This clonotype was sampled from a woman aged 35 to 49 who had recovered from COVID-19. The chain links TRBV11-2 to TRBJ2-7; D perhaps matches TRBD1 (5 bases). Sequenced sample: peripheral blood. The CDR3 spells CASSFGALRYEQYF. The CDR3 DNA reads as TGTGCCAGCAGCTTTGGGGCTTTGCGGTACGAGCAGTACTTC. Supplemented by reference TRBV11-2 and TRBJ2-7, the full variable domain reads EAGVAQSPRYKIIEKRQSVAFWCNPISGHATLYWYQQILGQGPKLLIQFQNNGVVDDSQLPKDRFSAERLKGVDSTLKIQPAKLEDSAVYLCASSFGALRYEQYFGPGTRLTVT.